A single sample gave rise to the 14 T cell receptor beta chains below, sequenced in a study of blood T cell repertoires in COVID-19. TCRdb keeps only in-frame clones here, not all; method: immunoSEQ multiplex PCR. The sample holds around 99,000 clones, around nine tenths seen once. The sequencing input was peripheral blood. All receptors come from a man aged 45-65 years with acute or convalescent COVID-19.

The chain is built from TRBV10-3 and TRBJ1-2; TRBD1 matches 7 bases. This CDR3 is built from 12 residues. The V gene end was trimmed by 8 bases and the J gene end by 4 bases; junction bases not matched to a gene: 4. Germline V lookup: CDR1 ENHRY, CDR2 SYGVKD. Here the CDR3 DNA reads TGTGCCATCGCAGGGGGAGGCTATGGCTACACCTTC. Translating it yields CAIAGGGYGYTF.

The chain has TRBV5-1 and TRBJ2-2; possibly TRBD1 for D (5 bases). The germline V and J ends were trimmed by 0 bases and 0 bases, with 9 bases remaining between them. This CDR3 has 16 residues. Germline lookup yields CDR1 SGHRS and CDR2 YFSETQ. As DNA, the CDR3 is TGCGCCAGCAGCTTGGAGGGCAGGGCGAACACCGGGGAGCTGTTTTTT. Its translation: CASSLEGRANTGELFF.

The chain employs TRBV9 and TRBJ1-2, with D uncertain. In germline, CDR1 is SGDLS, CDR2 YYNGEE. Trimming removed 4 bases at V and 5 bases at J, with 12 bases between. CDR3 length: 13 amino acids. CDR3 coding DNA: TGTGCCAGCAGCAATAGGGAGGGTTATGGCTACACCTTC. Protein product: CASSNREGYGYTF.

V and J are TRBV9 and TRBJ2-3; 8 nucleotides match TRBD1. Per the germline V gene, CDR1 is SGDLS and CDR2 is YYNGEE. V was pared by 1 base and J by 4 bases, with 2 bases of the junction left unmatched. This CDR3 has 14 residues. CDR3: CASSVRQGSDTQYF. CDR3 in DNA: TGTGCCAGCAGCGTAAGACAGGGGTCAGATACGCAGTATTTT.

The chain links TRBV10-3 to TRBJ1-5; D is ambiguous. The V end lost 0 bases, the J end lost 4 bases, and 13 bases lay between the germline ends. Germline loops: CDR1 ENHRY, CDR2 SYGVKD. The CDR3 runs 16 residues. In DNA form, the CDR3 reads TGTGCCATCAGTGAGTCTACCCAGGAATCTAATCAGCCCCAGCATTTT. Residues: CAISESTQESNQPQHF.

The V call is TRBV19, the J call TRBJ1-2; D ambiguous. Germline V lookup: CDR1 LNHDA, CDR2 SQIVND (reference sequence). There are 13 residues in the CDR3. V was shortened by 6 bases and J by 4 bases, with 12 bases between the two germline ends. CDR3 amino acids: CASRSLGVYGYTF. Here the CDR3 DNA reads TGTGCCAGTAGAAGTCTGGGCGTCTATGGCTACACCTTC.

The rearrangement links TRBV19 to TRBJ2-7, with 13 bases aligning to TRBD2. Germline loops: CDR1 LNHDA, CDR2 SQIVND (reference sequence). With V trimmed by 3 bases and J by 5 bases, 10 bases remained unmatched. This CDR3 region has 17 residues. Here the CDR3 DNA reads TGTGCCAGTAGTATCTCTTCGGGACTAGCGGGATTGGACGAGCAGTACTTC. It yields the protein CASSISSGLAGLDEQYF.

This clone was recorded once. This chain uses TRBV11-2 with TRBJ1-1; D is perhaps TRBD1 (6 bases). Germline-derived CDR1 and CDR2 are SGHAT and FQNNGV. The CDR3 has 12 residues. V was shortened by 5 bases and J by 5 bases, with 9 bases between the two germline ends. CDR3 sequence: CASSAGQTEAFF. CDR3 sequence (DNA): TGTGCCAGCAGCGCAGGACAGACTGAAGCTTTCTTT.

V gene TRBV5-1 combines with J gene TRBJ2-1, with 14 nucleotides matching TRBD2. Trimming took 3 bases from V and 7 from J; bases not matched to a gene: 9. Germline CDR1 is SGHRS and CDR2 is YFSETQ. The CDR3 extends over 17 amino acids. The CDR3 sequence: CASSSGTSGRGDNEQFF. The CDR3 region has the DNA TGCGCCAGCAGCTCAGGGACTAGCGGGAGAGGGGATAATGAGCAGTTCTTC.

J is TRBJ1-5 and V is TRBV6-2 or TRBV6-3; 8 nucleotides agree with TRBD1. The trim removed 5 bases at V and 4 bases at J, leaving 10 bases unmatched. Germline lookup yields CDR1 MNHEY and CDR2 SVGEGT. The CDR3 has 16 residues. The CDR3 bases are TGTGCCAGCAGTGACCCGGGACAGGCCACAAATCAGCCCCAGCATTTT. Its protein is CASSDPGQATNQPQHF.

The chain recombines TRBV18 with TRBJ1-3; D remains unclear. Germline CDR1 KGHSH, CDR2 LQKENI. The CDR3 sequence is 13 residues long. The V end was cut by 2 bases, the J end by 3 bases, with 5 bases between. This CDR3 is CASSPGLGNTIYF. The CDR3 DNA follows: TGTGCCAGCTCACCAGGGCTTGGAAACACCATATATTTT.

The chain carries TRBV7-7 and TRBJ2-1; D unresolved. The CDR3 spans 15 residues. Germline CDR1 reads SSHAT; CDR2 reads FNYEAQ (reference sequence). V lost 3 bases to trimming and J lost 6 bases, with 15 bases between them. CDR3 loop: CASSFRLSPGNEQFF. The CDR3 DNA reads as TGTGCCAGCAGCTTTCGACTTAGTCCCGGCAATGAGCAGTTCTTC.

V and J are TRBV10-1 and TRBJ2-1, with TRBD2 matching 10 bases. The V gene's germline CDR1 is WNHNN and CDR2 SYGVQD (reference sequence). The trim removed 5 bases at V and 1 base at J, leaving 5 bases unmatched. The CDR3 extends over 16 amino acids. CDR3 residues: CASSPVAGGSYNEQFF. The DNA for the CDR3 is TGCGCCAGCAGTCCGGTAGCGGGGGGTTCCTACAATGAGCAGTTCTTC.

V usage is TRBV24-1 and J usage is TRBJ2-5, with 12 bases identical to TRBD1. CDR1 is KGHDR and CDR2 is SFDVKD in the germline V gene. The CDR3 contains 14 residues. Trimming at V came to 7 bases and at J to 5 bases, leaving 4 bases not matched to a gene. The CDR3 here is CATSGTGGRETQYF. The CDR3 nucleotides are TGTGCCACCAGCGGGACAGGGGGCCGGGAGACCCAGTACTTC.